This TCR beta chain derives from a study of OX40 agonist ivuxolimab in advanced cancers. The overall study: Ivuxolimab doses were 0.01, 0.1, 0.3, 1.5, 3 or 10 mg/kg every 2 weeks. The eligibility criteria allowed prior anti-PD-1, anti-PD-L1 or anti-CTLA-4 therapy, and around 38% had some. Patients achieving partial responses numbered three: one hepatocellular carcinoma case and two cutaneous melanoma cases.

Germline-derived CDR1 and CDR2 are SEHNR and FQNEAQ (reference sequence). With 5 bases clipped from V and 7 bases from J, the junction kept 8 bases outside the gene matches. This CDR3 is built from 13 residues. Notes on this clone: The antigen is unknown.

Findings and caveats of the study: Both CD4+ and CD8+ T cell populations in blood had undergone clonal expansion by week 6 at 0.1 to 3.0 mg/kg.

Sequenced by immunoSEQ multiplex PCR; TCRdb stores in-frame clones only, minus some. Here the sample spans 25,000 to 35,000 clones, roughly nine tenths being singletons. The source material was CD4+ or CD8+ T cells sorted from blood, sampled in a trial of the OX40 agonist ivuxolimab. The clonotype comes from an adult with an advanced solid tumor such as melanoma, head and neck, liver or kidney cancer. The V gene is TRBV7-9, the J gene TRBJ2-7; 7 bases align to TRBD2. In DNA, the CDR3 is TGTGCCAGCAGCGCCTGGACTAGAGAGGAGCAGTACTTC. Residues: CASSAWTREEQYF.